The rows below give T cell receptor beta chains drawn from one sample of a study of CD8 T cells in Susac syndrome. Each CDR3 protein is one row after TCRdb ran MiXCR on the immunoSEQ multiplex PCR reads. The data show roughly 100,000 distinct CDR3 sequences, with approximately 95% seen just once and around 0.4% held by the top ten. Sequenced material: CD8+ T cells from PBMCs. These receptors were taken from a human donor with Susac syndrome. The CDR3 runs from the conserved cysteine through the conserved F or W.

cdr3_length j_call v_call cdr3_aa
14 TRBJ1-1 TRBV27 CASSLTYSGTEAFF
16 TRBJ1-5 TRBV19 CASSIEFDSGNQPQHF
20 TRBJ2-6 TRBV3-1 CASSQERSGPLLSGANVLTF
15 TRBJ2-3 TRBV6-1 CASEPGLGMMDTQYF
13 TRBJ1-2 TRBV29-1 CSVEMVGVYGYTF
10 TRBJ2-1 TRBV12-3/TRBV12-4 CASSQNEQFF
14 TRBJ1-4 TRBV23-1 CASSRGQLNEKLFF
16 TRBJ2-2 TRBV7-8 CASSLAASGDTGELFF
14 TRBJ1-4 TRBV7-6 CASTMGELREKLFF
12 TRBJ1-3 TRBV25-1 CASSEGGNTIYF
14 TRBJ2-1 TRBV29-1 CSVEGWTGGNEQFF
17 TRBJ2-7 TRBV9 CASSAGPEGASYYEQYF
17 TRBJ2-1 TRBV20-1 CSASGGQGMISYNEQFF
13 TRBJ2-1 TRBV19 CASSMSGWNEQFF
15 TRBJ2-1 TRBV9 CASSTRARDRGEQFF
15 TRBJ2-5 TRBV7-3 CASSLQASGSETQYF
12 TRBJ1-1 TRBV29-1 CSVSPGLGEAFF
14 TRBJ2-5 TRBV14 CASSRGQSQETQYF
15 TRBJ2-2 TRBV6-5 CASSYSPDRSGELFF
16 TRBJ2-3 TRBV7-3 CASSLLPGGPPDTQYF
11 TRBJ2-3 TRBV12-3/TRBV12-4 CASSITDTQYF
13 TRBJ1-1 TRBV15 CATSRPLNTEAFF
16 TRBJ1-2 TRBV9 CASSVRGGNPNDGYTF
18 TRBJ2-6 TRBV6-5 CASSYISGGAAGANVLTF
12 TRBJ2-1 TRBV5-4 CASSLANNEQFF
14 TRBJ2-7 TRBV20-1 CSARAPGASYEQYF
14 TRBJ1-5 TRBV29-1 CSVAPAGSNQPQHF
12 TRBJ1-2 TRBV5-1 CASSLDGFGYTF
14 TRBJ2-5 TRBV10-3 CAISGLGGQETQYF
14 TRBJ2-7 TRBV5-1 CASSLWGLAYEQYF
14 TRBJ2-1 TRBV27 CASSATGGNNEQFF
14 TRBJ2-2 TRBV7-2 CASSQTEVSGELFF
13 TRBJ2-4 TRBV2 CASSDLGEDIQYF
16 TRBJ2-7 TRBV14 CASSQAVGTGTYEQYF
14 TRBJ1-2 TRBV20-1 CSARGSGGHYGYTF
10 TRBJ2-7 TRBV14 CAIRSYEQYF
15 TRBJ2-7 TRBV13 CASSLGLGRSYEQYF
15 TRBJ2-1 TRBV3-1 CASSQDSAGGPEQFF
17 TRBJ2-1 TRBV27 CASSLLLVTGPADEQFF
17 TRBJ2-7 TRBV5-6 CASSQTSTGDRGNEQYF
17 TRBJ2-1 TRBV4-1 CASSLQDAGGLYNEQFF
15 TRBJ1-1 TRBV19 CASSIAPRANTEAFF
14 TRBJ2-7 TRBV29-1 CSVKGGTVSYEQYF
14 TRBJ2-7 TRBV20-1 CSARERGLDYEQYF
13 TRBJ2-6 TRBV5-1 CASRSSGANVLTF
14 TRBJ2-1 TRBV6-6 CASRSGGAQNEQFF
13 TRBJ1-2 TRBV20-1 CSARLQGVYGYTF
14 TRBJ2-2 TRBV4-2 CASSHQGSTGELFF
19 TRBJ2-2 TRBV13 CASSLGHTGLLSGTGELFF
13 TRBJ1-2 TRBV7-9 CASSFFDRAGYTF
12 TRBJ2-7 TRBV27 CATTDRVSEQYF
11 TRBJ2-7 TRBV20-1 CSARVVYEQYF
21 TRBJ2-5 TRBV11-2 CASSLVFGETLERLGQETQYF
15 TRBJ2-7 TRBV4-2 CASSQEEGGTYEQYF
16 TRBJ2-3 TRBV7-9 CASSLAPGPRTDTQYF
20 TRBJ2-1 TRBV11-2 CASSHPSSGTGGNSYNEQFF
14 TRBJ1-2 TRBV12-3/TRBV12-4 CASSTPTGEYGYTF
14 TRBJ1-1 TRBV27 CASYPPGENTEAFF
11 TRBJ2-7 TRBV12-5 CASGSGYEQYF
17 TRBJ1-1 TRBV20-1 CSAPDRNSHSRLTEAFF